This T cell receptor beta chain was captured in a study of blood T cell repertoires in COVID-19. At the level of the study: Whether acute or convalescent, the COVID-19 samples came from the United States, Italy and Spain.

This CDR3 comprises 16 residues. Trimming cost V 5 bases and J 4 bases; bases outside gene matches: 13. In germline, CDR1 is LNHDA, CDR2 SQIVND (reference sequence). Study processing details: The authors estimated nucleated cell counts from reference gene primer amplification. Sequencing was performed with immunoSEQ multiplex PCR; in TCRdb, only in-frame clones are kept and a portion is missing. Clonal size and the V and J genes are those of that table, whereas D and trimming came from the DNA. The sample has about 220,000 clones; around 82% are singletons. The V call is TRBV19, the J call TRBJ2-7, with TRBD2 identical over 8 bases. The specimen sequenced was peripheral blood. The clonotype comes from a woman aged 30 to 39 who had recovered from COVID-19. The CDR3: CASSRLPLAAGYEQYF. In DNA form, the CDR3 reads TGTGCCAGTAGTCGATTACCACTAGCGGCAGGTTACGAGCAGTACTTC.